These 3 T cell receptor beta chains originate from one sample sequenced in a study of T-cell memory formation after mild COVID-19. From the 5' RACE reads, TCRdb called clonotypes with MiXCR, one entry per CDR3 protein. Among around 340,000 distinct CDR3 sequences, under 15% were seen once, and the ten largest hold roughly a fifth. Material: PBMCs or a T cell subset sorted from them (not recorded which). These receptors were taken from a man aged 18 to 30 who had mild COVID-19 (a few samples of this study predate the infection). Cell type and time point are not known.

There are a few counts of this clonotype. The rearrangement uses TRBV5-1 and TRBJ1-4, with 7 bases that match TRBD1. This CDR3 region has 15 residues. Unmatched junction bases numbered 7, after V lost 4 bases and J lost 4 bases. Germline V gene sequence: CDR1 SGHRS, CDR2 YFSETQ. CDR3 loop: CASSDPQGGNEKLFF. The CDR3 region has the DNA TGCGCCAGCAGCGACCCCCAGGGGGGTAATGAAAAACTGTTTTTT.

This clonotype was counted at least ten times. The chain carries TRBV24-1 and TRBJ2-5; the match to TRBD1 covers 11 bases. Germline CDR1 reads KGHDR; CDR2 reads SFDVKD. The CDR3 sequence is 14 residues long. V dropped 10 bases and J dropped 4; count of bases not matched to a gene: 7. The CDR3 bases are TGTGCCACGGCGACCGGGACAGGGGGAGAGACCCAGTACTTC. Translation: CATATGTGGETQYF.

The table lists this clonotype with many counts. V gene TRBV23-1 combines with J gene TRBJ2-3; 7 positions agree with TRBD1. TRBV23-1 is known as an ORF, though its function is uncertain. The CDR3 loop spans 14 amino acids. Germline trimming cut 6 bases from V and 5 bases from J; bases unmatched to any gene: 8. CDR3 sequence (DNA): TGCGCCAGCAGCCTCGACAGGGTCCAAGATACGCAGTATTTT. Protein product: CASSLDRVQDTQYF.